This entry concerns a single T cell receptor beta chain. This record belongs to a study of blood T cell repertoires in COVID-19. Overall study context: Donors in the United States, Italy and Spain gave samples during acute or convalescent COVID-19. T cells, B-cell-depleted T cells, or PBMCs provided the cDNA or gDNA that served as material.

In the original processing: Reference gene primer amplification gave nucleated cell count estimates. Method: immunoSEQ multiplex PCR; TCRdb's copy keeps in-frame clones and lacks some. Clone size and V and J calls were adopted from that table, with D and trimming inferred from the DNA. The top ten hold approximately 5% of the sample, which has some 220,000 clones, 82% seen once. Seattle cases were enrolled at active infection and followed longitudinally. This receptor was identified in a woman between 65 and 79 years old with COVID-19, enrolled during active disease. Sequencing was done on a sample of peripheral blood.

The CDR3 sequence is CSVDLGVGGDGYTF. CDR3 coding DNA: TGCAGCGTTGATCTTGGGGTAGGGGGTGATGGCTACACCTTC. The V and J genes are TRBV29-1 and TRBJ1-2, with D tentatively TRBD1 (6 bases). CDR3 length: 14 residues. V lost 3 bases to trimming and J lost 6 bases, with 17 bases between them. Germline assignment: CDR1 SQVTM and CDR2 ANQGSEA.